The 16 T cell receptor beta chains reported below all come from one sample, sequenced in a study of T cell repertoires in cytomegalovirus infection. No antigen has been identified for these receptors. TCRdb used MiXCR to reprocess the reads, holding one entry per CDR3 protein. This sample has 700,000 to 900,000 distinct CDR3 sequences, with about 29% found just once. The sequencing used cultured CD8+ T cells from PBMCs, collected from culture after CMV antigen stimulation. The source of these receptors is a human donor in good health (CMV status not recorded). Some clones in this sample may be carry-over from other donors' samples.

This clonotype appeared a few times. The chain has TRBV4-3 and TRBJ1-1; a possible D gene is TRBD1 (5 bases). V lost 0 bases and J 0 bases, leaving 17 bases between the germline ends. CDR1 and CDR2 (germline): LGHNA, YSLEER. CDR3 length: 18 amino acids. Here the CDR3 DNA reads TGCGCCAGCAGCCAAGAAGCCTGGTTCGACAGCCTGAACACTGAAGCTTTCTTT. Translated: CASSQEAWFDSLNTEAFF.

V is TRBV7-6 and J is TRBJ2-3; unclear D gene. The CDR3 loop spans 15 amino acids. CDR1 is SGHVS and CDR2 is FNYEAQ in the germline V gene. Trimming removed 6 bases at V and 2 bases at J, with 15 bases between. The CDR3 loop is CASSSSASYTDTQYF. The DNA of the CDR3 is TGTGCCAGCAGTAGTTCGGCTTCCTACACAGATACGCAGTATTTT.

This clonotype was counted a few times. The chain combines TRBV12-3 or TRBV12-4 with TRBJ1-1; no clear D gene. This CDR3 contains 13 residues. Trimming stripped 7 bases from V and 5 bases from J, with 14 bases between. The chain's CDR3 is CASIPTGRTEAFF. DNA for the CDR3: TGTGCCAGCATTCCTACGGGTAGGACTGAAGCTTTCTTT.

V is TRBV2 and J is TRBJ1-2, with a weak D call TRBD1 (5 bases). From germline, CDR1 is SNHLY and CDR2 FYNNEI. This CDR3 region has 15 residues. The V gene lost 6 bases and the J gene lost 2 bases, with 16 bases spanning the gap. The CDR3 is CASSYQSGPNYGYTF. CDR3 bases: TGTGCCAGCAGCTATCAATCGGGACCGAACTATGGCTACACCTTC.

V and J are TRBV7-2 and TRBJ1-3; 10 bases are shared with TRBD1. V was pared by 2 bases and J by 0 bases, with 4 bases of the junction left unmatched. Germline V CDR1 and CDR2: SGHTA, FQGNSA. This CDR3 has 17 residues. The CDR3 here is CASSLIGTGVSGNTIYF. CDR3 coding DNA: TGTGCCAGCAGCTTAATCGGGACAGGGGTCTCTGGAAACACCATATATTTT.

V and J are TRBV19 and TRBJ1-5, with D perhaps TRBD1 (5 bases). Trimming stripped 1 base from V and 4 bases from J, with 8 bases between. The germline gives CDR1 LNHDA, CDR2 SQIVND (reference sequence). The CDR3 contains 14 residues. The CDR3 sequence: CASSIGGWNQPQHF. The CDR3 bases are TGTGCCAGTAGTATAGGGGGCTGGAATCAGCCCCAGCATTTT.

The chain joins TRBV12-3 or TRBV12-4 to TRBJ1-5; D uncertain. The CDR3 covers 13 residues. V dropped 5 bases and J dropped 8 bases, with 13 bases sitting between them. Here the CDR3 reads CASSHSPREPQHF. In DNA form, the CDR3 reads TGTGCCAGCAGTCACTCCCCCCGGGAGCCCCAGCATTTT.

This clonotype was picked up a small number of times. The V call is TRBV7-6, the J call TRBJ2-7; 8 nucleotides match TRBD1. J gave up 3 bases and V 1 base, and 2 bases lay outside the gene matches. This CDR3 region has 14 residues. Germline values: CDR1 SGHVS, CDR2 FNYEAQ. In DNA form, the CDR3 reads TGTGCCAGCAGCTTAGGGGGACAGGACTACGAGCAGTACTTC. Protein sequence: CASSLGGQDYEQYF.

V gene TRBV14 combines with J gene TRBJ2-2, with TRBD2 identical over 8 bases. Germline V gene data show CDR1 as SGHDN and CDR2 as FVKESK. The CDR3 spans 17 residues. Trimming removed 1 base from V and 5 bases from J; junction bases left unmatched: 9. CDR3: CASSQARGGLETGELFF. The CDR3 DNA reads TGTGCCAGCAGCCAAGCTCGGGGGGGCTTAGAGACCGGGGAGCTGTTTTTT.

The gene calls are TRBV27 and TRBJ1-5; 9 positions match TRBD1. Germline lookup yields CDR1 MNHEY and CDR2 SMNVEV (reference sequence). CDR3 size: 15 residues. V shed 2 bases, J shed 6 bases, and the junction held 5 bases outside the gene matches. In nucleotides, the CDR3 is TGTGCCAGCAGTTTAACAGGGGGCGGGGGTCAGCCCCAGCATTTT. Translated: CASSLTGGGGQPQHF.

This chain links TRBV12-5 with TRBJ1-5; TRBD1 might be the D (5 bases). The germline CDR1 and CDR2 sequences are LGHNT and FRNRAP. V lost 2 bases and J 4 bases, leaving 12 bases between the germline ends. The CDR3 totals 15 residues. CDR3 sequence (DNA): TGTGCTAGTGGTTTGTACCTGGGGGAGAATCAGCCCCAGCATTTT. Encoded protein: CASGLYLGENQPQHF.

The chain joins TRBV7-9 to TRBJ2-7, with D maybe TRBD2 (7 bases). V was clipped by 1 base and J by 2 bases, with 15 bases between them. CDR1 is SEHNR and CDR2 is FQNEAQ in the germline V gene (reference sequence). CDR3 length: 16 residues. CDR3 in amino acids: CASSLDGGGRTYEQYF. The CDR3 nucleotides are TGTGCCAGCAGCTTAGATGGGGGGGGCCGGACCTACGAGCAGTACTTC.

A note on this clonotype: This CDR3 is missing its conserved last phenylalanine or tryptophan, likely due to a read error. The chain carries TRBV27 and TRBJ1-2; D perhaps matches TRBD1 (5 bases). The CDR3 is 14 residues long. V gave up 6 bases and J gave up 3 bases, with 14 bases separating them. CDR1 and CDR2 from the germline V gene are MNHEY and SMNVEV (reference sequence). Here the CDR3 DNA reads TGTGCCAGCAGACCTCCGGGACCCTACTATGGCTACACCTAC. Residues: CASRPPGPYYGYTY.

This clonotype was seen once. V and J are TRBV10-3 and TRBJ1-1; a possible D gene is TRBD1 (6 bases). V was pared by 6 bases and J by 7 bases, with 24 bases between. CDR3 length equals 16 residues. From germline, CDR1 is ENHRY and CDR2 SYGVKD. The CDR3 spells CAIRMARRGLHGEAFF. DNA for the CDR3: TGTGCCATCAGGATGGCCCGCAGGGGTTTGCACGGTGAAGCTTTCTTT.

The rearrangement joins TRBV3-1 to TRBJ2-7; possibly TRBD1 or TRBD2 for D (5 bases each). The CDR3 sequence is 11 residues long. Germline lookup yields CDR1 LGHDT and CDR2 YNNKEL (reference sequence). Trimming left V 4 bases short and J 9 bases short, with 10 bases between. CDR3 sequence (DNA): TGTGCCAGCAGCCCCGGGACGTTGCAGTACTTC. This gives the protein CASSPGTLQYF.

The rearrangement joins TRBV3-1 to TRBJ2-2, with a weak D call TRBD2 (6 bases). The CDR3 spans 16 residues. Per the germline V gene, CDR1 is LGHDT and CDR2 is YNNKEL (reference sequence). Trimming took off 2 bases at V and 5 bases at J, with 15 bases between the two ends. CDR3 coding DNA: TGTGCCAGCAGCCAACCTTTTATTGGGAGGACCGGGGAGCTGTTTTTT. Protein sequence: CASSQPFIGRTGELFF. The variable domain in full, completed from reference TRBV3-1 and TRBJ2-2, reads DTAVSQTPKYLVTQMGNDKSIKCEQNLGHDTMYWYKQDSKKFLKIMFSYNNKELIINETVPNRFSPKSPDKAHLNLHINSLELGDSAVYFCASSQPFIGRTGELFFGEGSRLTVL.